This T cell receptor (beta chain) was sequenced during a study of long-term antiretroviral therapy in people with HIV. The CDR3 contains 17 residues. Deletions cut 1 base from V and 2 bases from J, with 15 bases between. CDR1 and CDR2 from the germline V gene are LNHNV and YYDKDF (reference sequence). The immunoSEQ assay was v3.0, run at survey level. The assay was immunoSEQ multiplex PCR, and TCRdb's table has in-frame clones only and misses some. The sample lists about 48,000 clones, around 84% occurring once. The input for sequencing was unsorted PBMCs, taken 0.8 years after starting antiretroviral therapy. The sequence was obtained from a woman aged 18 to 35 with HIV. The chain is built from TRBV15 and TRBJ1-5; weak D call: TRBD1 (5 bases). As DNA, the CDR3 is TGTGCCACCAGCAGAGGGGGGGGAGACTTGGGCAATCAGCCCCAGCATTTT. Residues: CATSRGGGDLGNQPQHF.